One and the same sample provided the 17 T cell receptor beta chains below, sequenced in a study of cytomegalovirus exposure and HLA in healthy donors. 60 Vbeta and 13 Jbeta primers were used in PCR. TCRdb's copy holds only in-frame clones and misses some; the assay was immunoSEQ multiplex PCR. The sample has 80,000 to 100,000 clones; about three quarters are singletons. The specimen was PBMCs. Receptors were obtained from a man aged 35-49 years in good health and CMV-seronegative.

This clone was seen once. The gene calls are TRBV7-2 and TRBJ1-2, with TRBD1 matching over 8 bases. Trimming cost V 5 bases and J 7 bases; bases outside gene matches: 12. Germline V CDR1 and CDR2: SGHTA, FQGNSA. The CDR3 runs to 15 residues. The CDR3 DNA sequence: TGTGCCAGCAGCGTATCAGGGGGCTCTCTGCCTGGCTACACCTTC. As protein: CASSVSGGSLPGYTF.

This clone was found once. The chain uses TRBV15 and TRBJ2-7; D is unresolved. Trimming removed 0 bases from V and 0 bases from J, with 6 bases in between. This CDR3 comprises 14 residues. Germline V gene data show CDR1 as LNHNV and CDR2 as YYDKDF (reference sequence). CDR3 residues: CATSRDKHSYEQYF. The CDR3 region has the DNA TGTGCCACCAGCAGAGACAAACACTCCTACGAGCAGTACTTC.

V and J are TRBV20-1 and TRBJ2-1; unclear D gene. The CDR3 has 11 amino acids. Trimming left V 5 bases short and J 2 bases short, with 4 bases between. The germline CDR1 and CDR2 sequences are DFQATT and SNEGSKA (reference sequence). The chain's CDR3 is CSAYTYNEQFF. DNA of the CDR3: TGCAGTGCTTATACCTACAATGAGCAGTTCTTC.

The J gene is TRBJ2-2, the V gene TRBV5-1, with 9 positions matching TRBD2. CDR3 length: 15 residues. Germline CDR1 and CDR2: SGHRS and YFSETQ. With V trimmed by 6 bases and J by 4 bases, 7 bases remained unmatched. The CDR3 sequence is CASNQAAGGTGELFF. DNA for the CDR3: TGCGCCAGCAATCAGGCAGCGGGAGGCACCGGGGAGCTGTTTTTT.

The V call is TRBV6-6, the J call TRBJ1-2; D is unresolved. This CDR3 comprises 14 residues. V lost 8 bases and J 6 bases, leaving 19 bases between the germline ends. Germline CDR1 reads MNHNY; CDR2 reads SVGAGI (reference sequence). The chain's CDR3 is CASQTGGFSDGYTF. CDR3 coding DNA: TGTGCCAGCCAAACGGGCGGGTTCTCGGATGGCTACACCTTC.

Details on this clone: The junction differs from germline at one of its ends, possibly a read error. The chain joins TRBV10-3 to TRBJ1-2; D is unclear. The CDR3 contains 14 residues. Germline V CDR1 and CDR2: ENHRY, SYGVKD. The CDR3 loop is CASSYSGANYGYTF. CDR3 nucleotides: TGTGCCAGCAGTTACTCGGGAGCTAACTATGGCTACACCTTC.

The V gene is TRBV19, the J gene TRBJ2-1, with 7 bases that match TRBD1. The CDR3 extends over 14 amino acids. Germline lookup yields CDR1 LNHDA and CDR2 SQIVND (reference sequence). The V segment lost 2 bases and the J segment 4 bases; nucleotides outside the gene matches: 2. As DNA, the CDR3 is TGTGCCAGTAGTATAACGGGACAGTACAATGAGCAGTTCTTC. Translated: CASSITGQYNEQFF.

This chain connects TRBV6-1 to TRBJ2-2; TRBD1 matches at 8 bases. The CDR3 is 15 amino acids. With 3 bases clipped from V and 7 bases from J, the junction kept 7 bases outside the gene matches. The germline gives CDR1 MNHNS, CDR2 SASEGT. The DNA for the CDR3 is TGTGCCAGCAGTGATAAAGGACAGGGTGGCGGGGAGCTGTTTTTT. It encodes CASSDKGQGGGELFF.

V is TRBV23-1 and J is TRBJ1-1; 7 positions match TRBD1. TRBV23-1 is an ORF for which the function is uncertain. With 9 bases clipped from V and 8 bases from J, the junction kept 3 bases outside the gene matches. The CDR3 length is 10 residues. CDR3 bases: TGCGCCAGGGGACAGCCGGAAGCTTTCTTT. Amino acid sequence: CARGQPEAFF.

This chain joins TRBV5-6 and TRBJ2-7, with TRBD1 identical over 11 bases. The CDR3 covers 16 residues. Germline trimming cut 4 bases from V and 2 bases from J; bases unmatched to any gene: 8. CDR1 is SGHDT and CDR2 is YYEEEE in the germline V gene. The CDR3 loop is CASSNLGQGATYEQYF. The CDR3 bases are TGTGCCAGCAGCAACCTCGGACAGGGGGCAACCTACGAGCAGTACTTC.

The V call is TRBV5-1, the J call TRBJ2-3; tentative D call: TRBD2 (5 bases). The ends were cut back, 0 bases at V and 6 bases at J, with 17 bases in the middle. Germline V gene data show CDR1 as SGHRS and CDR2 as YFSETQ. The CDR3 extends over 16 amino acids. The CDR3 spells CASSLAPEGRRDTQYF. The CDR3 DNA follows: TGCGCCAGCAGCTTGGCCCCCGAAGGTAGGAGGGATACGCAGTATTTT.

This chain links TRBV11-2 with TRBJ2-5; unclear D gene. Germline assignment: CDR1 SGHAT and CDR2 FQNNGV. V lost 3 bases, J lost 7 bases, and 12 bases lay in between. The CDR3 covers 13 residues. CDR3 nucleotides: TGTGCCAGCAGCTTCGGTGAGAGTGGGACCCAGTACTTC. Translating gives CASSFGESGTQYF.

V is TRBV13 and J is TRBJ2-2, with 8 bases lining up with TRBD2. Germline V gene lookup returns CDR1 PRHDT and CDR2 FYEKMQ (reference sequence). This CDR3 contains 15 residues. V shed 6 bases and J 6 bases; nucleotides not matched to a gene: 9. The CDR3 sequence: CASSRGSGASGELFF. The CDR3 DNA is TGTGCCAGCAGTAGGGGTAGCGGGGCGTCCGGGGAGCTGTTTTTT.

This clone showed up just a few times. This chain connects TRBV2 to TRBJ1-6; D is unclear. Germline V gene sequence: CDR1 SNHLY, CDR2 FYNNEI. The CDR3 has 14 residues. V was shortened by 7 bases and J by 9 bases, with 16 bases between the two germline ends. The CDR3 here is CASNSREASSPLHF. CDR3 sequence (DNA): TGTGCCAGCAATAGCCGGGAGGCCAGTTCACCCCTCCACTTT.

The chain links TRBV5-5 to TRBJ1-2; TRBD1 aligns across 9 bases. J was trimmed by 0 bases and V by 1 base; bases with no gene match: 7. The length of the CDR3 is 17 residues. The germline V gene encodes CDR1 SGHKS and CDR2 YYEKEE (reference sequence). The CDR3 DNA is TGTGCCAGCAGCTTGTTTGAGACAGGGGGTACTAACTATGGCTACACCTTC. Protein product: CASSLFETGGTNYGYTF.

This sequence joins TRBV25-1 and TRBJ2-1; TRBD2 agrees at 7 bases. Germline CDR1 and CDR2: MGHDK and SYGVNS. V shed 2 bases and J 0 bases; nucleotides not matched to a gene: 7. This CDR3 region has 17 residues. As DNA, the CDR3 is TGTGCCAGCAGTGAAAGACGGGCGGGGGACTCCTACAATGAGCAGTTCTTC. Translation: CASSERRAGDSYNEQFF. The full variable domain, in which reference TRBV25-1 and TRBJ2-1 provide the parts outside the CDR3, is EADIYQTPRYLVIGTGKKITLECSQTMGHDKMYWYQQDPGMELHLIHYSYGVNSTEKGDLSSESTVSRIRTEHFPLTLESARPSHTSQYLCASSERRAGDSYNEQFFGPGTRLTVL.

The sample holds a few counts of this clone. This chain links TRBV6-1 with TRBJ2-3; 7 nucleotides match TRBD2. This CDR3 has 15 amino acids. Germline V gene lookup returns CDR1 MNHNS and CDR2 SASEGT. V trimming: 3 bases; J trimming: 2 bases; junction bases outside the gene matches: 5. The CDR3 loop reads CASSDTGGFTDTQYF. For the CDR3, the DNA is TGTGCCAGCAGTGATACGGGGGGATTCACAGATACGCAGTATTTT.